A single sample gave rise to the 22 T cell receptor beta chains below, sequenced in a study of blood T cell repertoires in COVID-19. Produced via immunoSEQ multiplex PCR; TCRdb's table is partial and in-frame only. The sample gives some 160,000 clones, approximately 83% of which show up once; 9.5% to 13% is in the top ten. The sample was peripheral blood. The origin of the receptors is a man in his 70s with active or convalescent COVID-19.

This chain joins TRBV6-4 and TRBJ1-1, with D perhaps TRBD1 (5 bases). The CDR3 sequence is 15 residues long. Germline V gives CDR1 MRHNA, CDR2 SNTAGT. V was pared by 2 bases and J by 1 base, with 11 bases between. The CDR3 sequence is CASSDRGRANTEAFF. CDR3 DNA: TGTGCCAGCAGTGACAGGGGCAGGGCGAACACTGAAGCTTTCTTT.

CDR3 in amino acids: CASSPRRNTDTQYF. In nucleotides, the CDR3 is TGTGCCAGCTCACCACGGCGGAACACAGATACGCAGTATTTT. The J gene is TRBJ2-3, the V gene TRBV18, with D uncertain. Trimming shortened V by 1 base and J by 2 bases, and 7 bases separated the two germline ends. CDR1 is KGHSH, CDR2 LQKENI, per germline. The CDR3 is 14 amino acids.

The chain combines TRBV6-5 with TRBJ2-2, with TRBD1 identical over 10 bases. With V trimmed by 6 bases and J by 4 bases, 2 bases remained unmatched. This CDR3 has 14 amino acids. The germline CDR1 and CDR2 sequences are MNHEY and SVGAGI. CDR3 DNA: TGTGCCAGCAGCTGGGACAGGGGCACCGGGGAGCTGTTTTTT. Encoded protein: CASSWDRGTGELFF.

V usage is TRBV4-3 and J usage is TRBJ1-3; D is perhaps TRBD1 (6 bases). CDR3 size: 17 residues. Trimming pared 4 bases from V and 1 base from J, leaving 17 bases between. Germline V CDR1 and CDR2: LGHNA, YSLEER. The CDR3 DNA reads TGCGCCAGCAGCCCTAGTTCGGGACACCATTCTGGAAACACCATATATTTT. Translating it yields CASSPSSGHHSGNTIYF.

V is TRBV4-1 and J is TRBJ2-3; the D is unclear. The CDR3 contains 16 residues. CDR1 and CDR2 from the germline V gene are MGHRA and YSYEKL. V lost 6 bases and J 1 base, leaving 17 bases between the germline ends. CDR3 sequence: CASRALGSAGTDTQYF. CDR3 DNA: TGCGCCAGCAGGGCTCTCGGCTCGGCGGGCACAGATACGCAGTATTTT.

This clone was counted many times. In the same sample, other DNA sequences code for this CDR3. The rearrangement joins TRBV6-5 to TRBJ1-3; D gene unclear. Between the trimmed V and J ends, which lost 7 bases and 1 base, there was a span of 11 bases. The CDR3 consists of 14 residues. CDR1 MNHEY and CDR2 SVGAGI come from the germline V gene. CDR3 amino acids: CASKESGSGNTIYF. The CDR3 coding sequence is TGTGCCAGCAAAGAGTCGGGGTCTGGAAACACCATATATTTT.

The gene calls are TRBV6-5 and TRBJ2-1, with D perhaps TRBD1 (5 bases). Deletions cut 2 bases from V and 0 bases from J, with 11 bases between. CDR1 is MNHEY, CDR2 SVGAGI, per germline. The CDR3 runs to 16 residues. CDR3 sequence: CASSYRTPSSYNEQFF. The CDR3 coding sequence is TGTGCCAGCAGTTACCGGACACCTAGCTCCTACAATGAGCAGTTCTTC.

The chain is built from TRBV5-1 and TRBJ2-2; 13 bases are shared with TRBD2. The length of the CDR3 is 17 residues. The germline gives CDR1 SGHRS, CDR2 YFSETQ. The J segment lost 1 base and the V segment lost 5 bases, leaving 5 bases of the junction unmatched. The CDR3 loop is CASSFGLAGENTGELFF. The CDR3 DNA follows: TGCGCCAGCAGTTTCGGACTAGCGGGAGAGAACACCGGGGAGCTGTTTTTT.

The rearrangement uses TRBV5-1 and TRBJ1-2; D unresolved. The CDR3 is 14 residues long. V shed 0 bases and J shed 3 bases, with 9 bases lying between them. Germline CDR1 reads SGHRS; CDR2 reads YFSETQ. The CDR3 nucleotides are TGCGCCAGCAGCTTGGTCGGAGGAGACTATGGCTACACCTTC. Its protein product is CASSLVGGDYGYTF. The complete variable domain, with remaining parts taken from reference TRBV5-1 and TRBJ1-2, reads KAGVTQTPRYLIKTRGQQVTLSCSPISGHRSVSWYQQTPGQGLQFLFEYFSETQRNKGNFPGRFSGRQFSNSRSEMNVSTLELGDSALYLCASSLVGGDYGYTFGSGTRLTVV.

The rearrangement joins TRBV27 to TRBJ2-3; D is unresolved. The CDR3 totals 11 residues. Trimming stripped 4 bases from V and 4 bases from J, with 3 bases between. Germline-derived CDR1 and CDR2 are MNHEY and SMNVEV (reference sequence). Written as DNA, the CDR3 is TGTGCCAGCAGTTCGGCAGATACGCAGTATTTT. Amino acid sequence: CASSSADTQYF.

In the case of this clone: A junction end diverges from the germline sequence, so it may reflect a read error. The chain employs TRBV5-6 and TRBJ2-7; 9 bases agree with TRBD2. The CDR3 runs 16 residues. CDR1 is SGHDT and CDR2 is YYEEEE in the germline V gene. CDR3 amino acids: CASSPPLAGFSHEQYF. CDR3 sequence (DNA): TGTGCCAGCAGCCCTCCCCTAGCGGGGTTCTCCCACGAGCAGTACTTC.

The chain is built from TRBV7-6 and TRBJ1-2; 7 bases fit TRBD1. CDR1 SGHVS and CDR2 FNYEAQ come from the germline V gene. There are 14 residues in the CDR3. V was clipped by 1 base and J by 5 bases; unmatched bases: 4. This CDR3 is CASSLGRGEYGYTF. In DNA form, the CDR3 reads TGTGCCAGCAGCTTAGGCAGGGGGGAGTATGGCTACACCTTC.

The gene calls are TRBV12-3 or TRBV12-4 and TRBJ1-5; no clear D gene. V lost 1 base and J 6 bases, leaving 7 bases between the germline ends. This CDR3 region has 13 residues. CDR3: CASSLEEGQPQHF. Written as DNA, the CDR3 is TGTGCCAGCAGTTTAGAGGAGGGTCAGCCCCAGCATTTT.

V gene TRBV18 combines with J gene TRBJ2-5; D remains unclear. CDR3 length: 15 residues. CDR1 is KGHSH, CDR2 LQKENI, per germline. The V end was cut by 1 base, the J end by 0 bases, with 9 bases between. CDR3 DNA sequence: TGTGCCAGCTCACCACATGCGTCTTACCAAGAGACCCAGTACTTC. Its protein is CASSPHASYQETQYF.

The CDR3, as DNA: TGCGCCAGCAGCCAAGAAAGCTTACCTAGGGGAGAGACCCAGTACTTC. Translating it yields CASSQESLPRGETQYF. The chain carries TRBV4-1 and TRBJ2-5, with a possible D match to TRBD1 (5 bases). CDR1 is MGHRA, CDR2 YSYEKL, per germline. This CDR3 region has 16 residues. V shed 0 bases and J shed 4 bases, with 15 bases lying between them.

This clone was picked up many times. This sequence joins TRBV7-8 and TRBJ1-6; 7 bases align to TRBD1. After removal of 5 bases from V and 7 bases from J, the junction contained 8 bases not matched to a gene. Germline loops: CDR1 SGHVS, CDR2 FQNEAQ. The CDR3 extends over 15 amino acids. The CDR3 reads CASSPGQVINSPLHF. The CDR3 DNA reads TGTGCCAGCAGCCCCGGACAGGTGATAAATTCACCCCTCCACTTT.

The chain uses TRBV5-1 and TRBJ1-3, with 7 positions matching TRBD1. The CDR3 contains 17 residues. With V trimmed by 3 bases and J by 0 bases, 9 bases remained unmatched. Germline V gives CDR1 SGHRS, CDR2 YFSETQ. CDR3: CASSSQGGLYSGNTIYF. In DNA form, the CDR3 reads TGCGCCAGCAGCTCCCAGGGGGGACTGTACTCTGGAAACACCATATATTTT.

This CDR3 reads CASSLARSPETQYF. The CDR3 bases are TGTGCCAGCAGCTTGGCCCGGTCCCCGGAGACCCAGTACTTC. The rearrangement joins TRBV5-4 to TRBJ2-5; no clear D gene. The CDR3 runs to 14 residues. In germline, CDR1 is SGHNT, CDR2 YYREEE (reference sequence). The V gene lost 0 bases and the J gene lost 5 bases, with 11 bases spanning the gap.

There are a few counts of this clone. The chain uses TRBV7-2 and TRBJ2-7; possibly TRBD1 for D (6 bases). The CDR3 spans 15 residues. The germline gives CDR1 SGHTA, CDR2 FQGNSA. V was shortened by 2 bases and J by 0 bases, with 11 bases between the two germline ends. Here the CDR3 reads CASSLTGISSYEQYF. The CDR3 DNA sequence: TGTGCCAGCAGCTTAACAGGGATAAGCTCCTACGAGCAGTACTTC.

Worth noting for this clone: Other nucleotide sequences in the sample specify the same CDR3. The CDR3, as DNA: TGTGCCAGCAGCCCCCGACAGAACACTGAAGCTTTCTTT. Translated, it gives CASSPRQNTEAFF. V and J are TRBV9 and TRBJ1-1; D is ambiguous. CDR1 and CDR2 (germline): SGDLS, YYNGEE. There are 13 residues in the CDR3. The V gene lost 4 bases and the J gene lost 1 base, with 8 bases spanning the gap.

This chain uses TRBV20-1 with TRBJ2-7; TRBD2 is a possible D gene (6 bases). Germline CDR1 reads DFQATT; CDR2 reads SNEGSKA (reference sequence). The CDR3 covers 11 residues. V dropped 5 bases and J dropped 6 bases, with 11 bases sitting between them. CDR3 region: CSAHGGVEQYF. CDR3 in DNA: TGCAGTGCTCACGGAGGGGTCGAGCAGTACTTC.

The chain recombines TRBV30 with TRBJ1-3; the match to TRBD1 covers 8 bases. The V segment lost 5 bases and the J segment 1 base; nucleotides outside the gene matches: 7. The CDR3 runs to 15 residues. Germline V gene data show CDR1 as GTSNPN and CDR2 as SVGIG (reference sequence). The CDR3 loop reads CAWAGTGYSGNTIYF. The CDR3 region has the DNA TGTGCCTGGGCGGGGACAGGCTATTCTGGAAACACCATATATTTT.